This T cell receptor (beta chain) was sequenced in a study of blood T cells in healthy people across ages. Findings of the study overall: Using unsorted PBMCs precluded a conclusive naive versus antigen-experienced comparison.

The second PCR ran about 6 to 12 cycles with a sample-barcoded 5' primer and J-beta primers. Per sample, CDR3-containing paired-end reads numbered at least 2.5 million. TCRdb reanalysed the 5' RACE reads using MiXCR and keeps one entry per CDR3 protein. The sample gives about 1.8 million distinct CDR3 sequences, about 49% of which show up once; approximately 2% is in the top ten. This CDR3 region has 18 residues. Per germline, CDR1 SGDLS and CDR2 YYNGEE. With 0 bases removed from V and 0 bases from J, the gap between germline ends came to 18 bases. As for this clonotype: No antigen is known for it.

The individuals who served as donors were healthy Caucasians living in Russia, aged roughly 6 to 95. Isolating PBMCs gave at least 6 million of these cells per sample. The chain links TRBV9 to TRBJ2-5; possibly TRBD2 for D (5 bases). This TCR came from a woman aged 40 to 50 in good health. The material sequenced was blood. For the CDR3, the DNA is TGTGCCAGCAGCGTAGCGCGAGGGCGGCCACGCGACCAAGAGACCCAGTACTTC. It codes for CASSVARGRPRDQETQYF. Full variable domain (rest looked up from reference TRBV9 and TRBJ2-5): DSGVTQTPKHLITATGQRVTLRCSPRSGDLSVYWYQQSLDQGLQFLIQYYNGEERAKGNILERFSAQQFPDLHSELNLSSLELGDSALYFCASSVARGRPRDQETQYFGPGTRLLVL.